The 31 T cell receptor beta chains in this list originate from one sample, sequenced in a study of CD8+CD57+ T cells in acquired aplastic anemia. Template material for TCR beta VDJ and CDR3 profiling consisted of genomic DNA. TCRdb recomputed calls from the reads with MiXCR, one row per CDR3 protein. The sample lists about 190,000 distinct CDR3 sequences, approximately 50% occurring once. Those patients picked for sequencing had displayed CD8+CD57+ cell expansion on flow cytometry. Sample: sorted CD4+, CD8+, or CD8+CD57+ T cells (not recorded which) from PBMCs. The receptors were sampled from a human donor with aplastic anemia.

CDR3 nucleotides: TGCAGCCGGGAGGCCCCTAACACAGATACGCAGTATTTT. Translation gives CSREAPNTDTQYF. The gene calls are TRBV20-1 and TRBJ2-3; 7 positions agree with TRBD2. CDR3 length: 13 amino acids. Germline assignment: CDR1 DFQATT and CDR2 SNEGSKA (reference sequence).

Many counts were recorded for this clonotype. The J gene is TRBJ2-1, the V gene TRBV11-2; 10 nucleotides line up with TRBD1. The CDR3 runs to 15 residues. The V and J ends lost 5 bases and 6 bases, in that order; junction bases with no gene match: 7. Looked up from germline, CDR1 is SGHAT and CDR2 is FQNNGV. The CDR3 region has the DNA TGTGCCAGCAGCCAGATCTGGACAGGGGGCAATGAGCAGTTCTTC. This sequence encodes CASSQIWTGGNEQFF.

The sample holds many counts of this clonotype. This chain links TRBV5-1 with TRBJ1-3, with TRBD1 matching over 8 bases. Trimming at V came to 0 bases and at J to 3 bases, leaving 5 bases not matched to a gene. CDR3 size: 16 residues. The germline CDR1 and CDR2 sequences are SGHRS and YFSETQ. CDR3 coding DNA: TGCGCCAGCAGCTTGGCGCCAGGGGGCTATGGAAACACCATATATTTT. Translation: CASSLAPGGYGNTIYF.

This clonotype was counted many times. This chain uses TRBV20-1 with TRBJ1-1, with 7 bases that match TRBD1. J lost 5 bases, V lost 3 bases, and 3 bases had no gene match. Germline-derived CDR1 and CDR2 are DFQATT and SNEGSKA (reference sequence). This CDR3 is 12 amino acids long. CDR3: CSARRGQTEAFF. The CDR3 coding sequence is TGCAGTGCTAGGAGGGGGCAAACTGAAGCTTTCTTT.

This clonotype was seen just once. The DNA for the CDR3 is TGTGCCAGCAGTGGAGGGGGCACTGGCACTGAAGCTTTCTTT. It yields the protein CASSGGGTGTEAFF. The rearrangement joins TRBV2 to TRBJ1-1; TRBD1 matches 7 bases. This CDR3 comprises 14 residues. J lost 4 bases, V lost 4 bases, and 6 bases had no gene match. In germline, CDR1 is SNHLY, CDR2 FYNNEI.

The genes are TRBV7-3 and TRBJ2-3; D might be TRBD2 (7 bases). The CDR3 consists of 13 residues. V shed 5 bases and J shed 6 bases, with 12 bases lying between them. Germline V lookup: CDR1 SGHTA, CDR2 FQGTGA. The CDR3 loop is CASSPGGRDTQYF. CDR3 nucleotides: TGTGCCAGCAGCCCCGGGGGGCGGGATACGCAGTATTTT.

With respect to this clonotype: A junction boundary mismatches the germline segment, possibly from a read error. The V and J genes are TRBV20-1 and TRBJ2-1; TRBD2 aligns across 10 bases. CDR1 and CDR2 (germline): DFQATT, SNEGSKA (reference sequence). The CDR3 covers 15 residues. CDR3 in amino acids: CSVRVAGGPIDEQFF. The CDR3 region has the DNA TGCAGTGTTAGAGTAGCGGGGGGCCCCATCGATGAGCAGTTCTTC.

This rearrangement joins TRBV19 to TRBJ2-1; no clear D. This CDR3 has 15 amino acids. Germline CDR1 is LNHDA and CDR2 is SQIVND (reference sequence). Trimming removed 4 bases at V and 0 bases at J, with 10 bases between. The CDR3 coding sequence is TGTGCCAGTAGTACGGCAGAGAGCTCCTACAATGAGCAGTTCTTC. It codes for CASSTAESSYNEQFF. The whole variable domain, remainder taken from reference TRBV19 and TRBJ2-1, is DGGITQSPKYLFRKEGQNVTLSCEQNLNHDAMYWYRQDPGQGLRLIYYSQIVNDFQKGDIAEGYSVSREKKESFPLTVTSAQKNPTAFYLCASSTAESSYNEQFFGPGTRLTVL.

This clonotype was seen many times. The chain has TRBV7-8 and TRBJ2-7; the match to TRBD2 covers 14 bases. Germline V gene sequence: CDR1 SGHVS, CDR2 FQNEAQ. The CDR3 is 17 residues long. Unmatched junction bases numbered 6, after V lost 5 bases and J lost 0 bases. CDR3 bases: TGTGCCAGCAGCAGGGGACTAGCGGGAGCAACCTCCTACGAGCAGTACTTC. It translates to CASSRGLAGATSYEQYF.

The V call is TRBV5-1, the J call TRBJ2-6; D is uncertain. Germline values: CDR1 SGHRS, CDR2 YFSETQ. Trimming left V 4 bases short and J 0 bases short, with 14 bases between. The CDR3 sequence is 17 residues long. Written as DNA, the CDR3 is TGCGCCAGCAGCCCATATACTTCAGGCTCTGGGGCCAACGTCCTGACTTTC. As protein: CASSPYTSGSGANVLTF. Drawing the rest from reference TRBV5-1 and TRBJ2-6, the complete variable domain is KAGVTQTPRYLIKTRGQQVTLSCSPISGHRSVSWYQQTPGQGLQFLFEYFSETQRNKGNFPGRFSGRQFSNSRSEMNVSTLELGDSALYLCASSPYTSGSGANVLTFGAGSRLTVL.

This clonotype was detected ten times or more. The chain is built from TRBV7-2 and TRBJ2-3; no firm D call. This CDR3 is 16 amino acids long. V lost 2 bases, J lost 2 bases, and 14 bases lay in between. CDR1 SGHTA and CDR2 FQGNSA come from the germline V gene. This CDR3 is CASSLRQLGYTDTQYF. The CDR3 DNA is TGTGCCAGCAGCTTACGGCAGTTGGGCTACACAGATACGCAGTATTTT.

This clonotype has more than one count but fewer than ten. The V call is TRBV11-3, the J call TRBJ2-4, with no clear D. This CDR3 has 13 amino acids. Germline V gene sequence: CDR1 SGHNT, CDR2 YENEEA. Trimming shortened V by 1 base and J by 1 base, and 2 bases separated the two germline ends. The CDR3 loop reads CASSLGAKNIQYF. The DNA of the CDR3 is TGTGCCAGCAGCTTAGGGGCCAAAAACATTCAGTACTTC.

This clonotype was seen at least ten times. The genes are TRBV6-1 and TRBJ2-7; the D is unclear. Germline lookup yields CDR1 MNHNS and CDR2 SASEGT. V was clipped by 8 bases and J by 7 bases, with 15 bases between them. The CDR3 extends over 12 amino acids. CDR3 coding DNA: TGTGCCAGCGAACCCGCGGCCGGAGAGCAGTACTTC. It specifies CASEPAAGEQYF.

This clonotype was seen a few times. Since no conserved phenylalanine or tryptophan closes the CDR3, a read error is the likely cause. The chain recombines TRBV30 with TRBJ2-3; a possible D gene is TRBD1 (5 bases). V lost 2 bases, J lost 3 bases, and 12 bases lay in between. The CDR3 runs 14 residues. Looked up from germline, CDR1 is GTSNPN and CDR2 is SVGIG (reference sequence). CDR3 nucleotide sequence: TGTGCCTGGAGTCGACAGAGCAGGACAGATACGCAGTATCTT. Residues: CAWSRQSRTDTQYL.

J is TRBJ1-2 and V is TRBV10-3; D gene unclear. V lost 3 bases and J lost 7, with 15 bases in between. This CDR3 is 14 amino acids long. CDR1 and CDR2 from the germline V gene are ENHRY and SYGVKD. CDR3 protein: CAISDRGAGFGYTF. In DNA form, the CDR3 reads TGTGCCATCAGTGATCGGGGTGCGGGGTTTGGCTACACCTTC.

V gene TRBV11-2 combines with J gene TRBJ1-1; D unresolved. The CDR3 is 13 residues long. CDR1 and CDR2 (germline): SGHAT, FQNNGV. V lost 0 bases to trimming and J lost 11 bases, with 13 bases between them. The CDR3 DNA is TGTGCCAGCAGCTTAGATTTCCGCCAAAACGCTTTCTTT. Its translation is CASSLDFRQNAFF.

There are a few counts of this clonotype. Here the CDR3 DNA reads TGCAGTGCTAGGCAAGGAGGACAGGGCTCTGAAGCTTTCTTT. Its protein product is CSARQGGQGSEAFF. This chain links TRBV20-1 with TRBJ1-1; TRBD1 aligns across 8 bases. After removal of 3 bases from V and 6 bases from J, the junction contained 9 bases not matched to a gene. The CDR3 has 14 amino acids. Germline CDR1 and CDR2: DFQATT and SNEGSKA (reference sequence).

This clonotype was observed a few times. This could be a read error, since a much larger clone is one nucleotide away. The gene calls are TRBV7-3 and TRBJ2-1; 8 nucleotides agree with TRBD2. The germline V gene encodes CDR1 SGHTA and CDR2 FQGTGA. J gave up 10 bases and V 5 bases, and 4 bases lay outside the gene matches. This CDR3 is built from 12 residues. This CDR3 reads CASSPGLGEQFF. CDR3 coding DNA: TGTGCCAGCAGCCCGGGACTAGGAGAGCAGTTCTTC. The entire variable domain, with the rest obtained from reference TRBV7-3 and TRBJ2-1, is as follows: GAGVSQTPSNKVTEKGKYVELRCDPISGHTALYWYRQSLGQGPEFLIYFQGTGAADDSGLPNDRFFAVRPEGSVSTLKIQRTERGDSAVYLCASSPGLGEQFFGPGTRLTVL.

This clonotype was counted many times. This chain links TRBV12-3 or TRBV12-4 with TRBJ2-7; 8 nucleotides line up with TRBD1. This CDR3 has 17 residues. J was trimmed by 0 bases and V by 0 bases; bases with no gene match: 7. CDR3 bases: TGTGCCAGCAGTTTAGCGGGGACAGGCTTCAGCTCCTACGAGCAGTACTTC. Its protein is CASSLAGTGFSSYEQYF.

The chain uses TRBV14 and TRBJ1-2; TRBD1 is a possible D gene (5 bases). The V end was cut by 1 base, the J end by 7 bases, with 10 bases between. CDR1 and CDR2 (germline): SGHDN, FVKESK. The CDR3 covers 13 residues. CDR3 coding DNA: TGTGCCAGCAGCCAAGCAGGGAAAATTGGCTACACCTTC. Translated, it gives CASSQAGKIGYTF.

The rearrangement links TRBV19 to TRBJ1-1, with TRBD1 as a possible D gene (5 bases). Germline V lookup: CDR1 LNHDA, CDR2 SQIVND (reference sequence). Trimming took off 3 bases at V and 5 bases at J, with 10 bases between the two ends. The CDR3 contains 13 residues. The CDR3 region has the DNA TGTGCCAGTAGTATGGGTGGGGGAACTGAAGCTTTCTTT. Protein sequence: CASSMGGGTEAFF.

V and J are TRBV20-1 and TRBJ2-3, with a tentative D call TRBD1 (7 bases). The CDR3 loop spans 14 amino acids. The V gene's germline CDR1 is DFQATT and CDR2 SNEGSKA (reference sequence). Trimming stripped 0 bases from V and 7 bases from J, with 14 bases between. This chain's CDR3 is CSARDWAGGNTQYF. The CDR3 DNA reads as TGCAGTGCTAGAGATTGGGCAGGGGGGAATACGCAGTATTTT.

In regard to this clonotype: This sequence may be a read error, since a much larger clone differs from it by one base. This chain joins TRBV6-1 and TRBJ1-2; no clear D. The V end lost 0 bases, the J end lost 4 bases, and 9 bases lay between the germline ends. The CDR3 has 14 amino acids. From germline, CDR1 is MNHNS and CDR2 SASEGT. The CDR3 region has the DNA TGTGCCAGCAGTGAAGCGGAACCGATCTATGGCTACACCTTC. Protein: CASSEAEPIYGYTF.

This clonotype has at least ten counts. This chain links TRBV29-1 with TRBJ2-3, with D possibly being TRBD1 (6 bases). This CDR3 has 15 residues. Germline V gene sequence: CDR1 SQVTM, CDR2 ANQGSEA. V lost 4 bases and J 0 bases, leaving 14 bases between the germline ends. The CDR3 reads CSVAPGTYSTDTQYF. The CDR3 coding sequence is TGCAGCGTTGCCCCTGGGACATATAGCACAGATACGCAGTATTTT.

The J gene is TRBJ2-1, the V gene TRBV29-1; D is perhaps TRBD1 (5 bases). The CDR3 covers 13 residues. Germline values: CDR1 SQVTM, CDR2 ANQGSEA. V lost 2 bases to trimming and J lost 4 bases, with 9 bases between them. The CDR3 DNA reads TGCAGCGTTGAAACAGGCGGATACAATGAGCAGTTCTTC. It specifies CSVETGGYNEQFF.

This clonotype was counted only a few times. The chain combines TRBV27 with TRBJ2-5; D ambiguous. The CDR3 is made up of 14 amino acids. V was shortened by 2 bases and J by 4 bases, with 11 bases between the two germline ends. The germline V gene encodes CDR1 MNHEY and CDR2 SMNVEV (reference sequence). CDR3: CASSLGVAGETQYF. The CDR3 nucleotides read TGTGCCAGCAGTTTAGGGGTAGCAGGAGAGACCCAGTACTTC.

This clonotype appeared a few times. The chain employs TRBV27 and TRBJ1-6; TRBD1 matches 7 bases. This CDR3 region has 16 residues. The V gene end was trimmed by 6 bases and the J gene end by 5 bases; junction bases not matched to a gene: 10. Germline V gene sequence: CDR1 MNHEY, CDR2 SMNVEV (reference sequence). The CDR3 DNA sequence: TGTGCCAGCAGCCAGAAGCCGACAGGGAATAATTCACCCCTCCACTTT. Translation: CASSQKPTGNNSPLHF.

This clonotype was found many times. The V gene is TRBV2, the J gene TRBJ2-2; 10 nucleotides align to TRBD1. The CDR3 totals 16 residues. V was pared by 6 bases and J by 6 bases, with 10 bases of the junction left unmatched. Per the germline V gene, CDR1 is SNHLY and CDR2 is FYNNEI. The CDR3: CASSTSGTGVAGELFF. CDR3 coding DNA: TGTGCCAGCAGCACGTCCGGGACAGGGGTCGCCGGGGAGCTGTTTTTT.

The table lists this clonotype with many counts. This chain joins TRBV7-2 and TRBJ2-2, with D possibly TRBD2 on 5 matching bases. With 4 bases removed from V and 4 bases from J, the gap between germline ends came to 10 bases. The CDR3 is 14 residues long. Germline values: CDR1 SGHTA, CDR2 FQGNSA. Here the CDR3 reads CASSSRGITGELFF. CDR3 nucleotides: TGTGCCAGCAGCTCCCGGGGAATCACCGGGGAGCTGTTTTTT.

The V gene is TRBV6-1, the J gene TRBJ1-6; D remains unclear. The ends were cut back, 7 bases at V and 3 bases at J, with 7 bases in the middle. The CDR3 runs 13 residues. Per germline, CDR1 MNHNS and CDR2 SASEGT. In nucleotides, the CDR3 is TGTGCCAGCACACGCGGCTATAATTCACCCCTCCACTTT. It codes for CASTRGYNSPLHF.

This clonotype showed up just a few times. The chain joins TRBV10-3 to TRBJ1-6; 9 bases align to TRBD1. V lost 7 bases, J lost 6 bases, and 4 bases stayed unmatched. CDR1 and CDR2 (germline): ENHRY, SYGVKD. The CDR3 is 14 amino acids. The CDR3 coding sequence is TGTGCCATCACCCCGGGACAGGGTAATTCACCCCTCCACTTT. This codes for CAITPGQGNSPLHF.